The 30 T cell receptor beta chains presented below share a single source sample, sequenced in a study of T cell responses to AZD1222 COVID-19 vaccine. TCRdb's copy holds only in-frame clones and misses some; the assay was immunoSEQ multiplex PCR. The sample contains more than 150,000 clones, about nine tenths of which appear only once. Here the sequenced sample was peripheral blood, taken on day 0 of AZD1222 vaccination. Source of these receptors: an adult in good health.

This chain joins TRBV7-2 and TRBJ2-5; 12 bases agree with TRBD1. Trimming took 3 bases from V and 7 from J; bases not matched to a gene: 6. The CDR3 covers 15 residues. Germline V gives CDR1 SGHTA, CDR2 FQGNSA. CDR3 protein: CASSLGTGGEGTQYF. The CDR3 bases are TGTGCCAGCAGCTTGGGGACAGGGGGCGAGGGGACCCAGTACTTC.

Remarks on this clone: Other DNA sequences in the sample encode the same CDR3. The J gene is TRBJ2-7, the V gene TRBV20-1; D not resolved. CDR3 length: 10 amino acids. The ends were cut back, 3 bases at V and 3 bases at J, with 3 bases in the middle. Germline loops: CDR1 DFQATT, CDR2 SNEGSKA (reference sequence). CDR3 in amino acids: CSASSYEQYF. DNA of the CDR3: TGCAGTGCTAGTAGCTACGAGCAGTACTTC.

The rearrangement links TRBV19 to TRBJ1-2, with D possibly TRBD1 on 6 matching bases. Germline CDR1 is LNHDA and CDR2 is SQIVND (reference sequence). This CDR3 contains 14 residues. The V end was cut by 4 bases, the J end by 4 bases, with 13 bases between. CDR3 loop: CASSSGQNGYGYTF. The CDR3 region has the DNA TGTGCCAGTAGTAGCGGACAGAATGGCTATGGCTACACCTTC.

The chain joins TRBV5-4 to TRBJ2-5, with D uncertain. This CDR3 contains 13 residues. Germline CDR1 is SGHNT and CDR2 is YYREEE (reference sequence). V lost 5 bases and J lost 5, with 13 bases in between. This CDR3 is CASSTTPGETQYF. In DNA form, the CDR3 reads TGTGCCAGCAGTACGACGCCCGGTGAGACCCAGTACTTC.

This chain joins TRBV5-4 and TRBJ1-2; D unclear. The CDR3 totals 13 residues. CDR1 is SGHNT, CDR2 YYREEE, per germline (reference sequence). V dropped 4 bases and J dropped 8 bases, with 15 bases sitting between them. The CDR3 loop reads CASSRAGVEGYTF. The CDR3 DNA follows: TGTGCCAGCAGCCGCGCCGGGGTGGAAGGCTACACCTTC.

The rearrangement uses TRBV5-1 and TRBJ2-1; the D is unclear. Germline CDR1 SGHRS, CDR2 YFSETQ. V was pared by 0 bases and J by 5 bases, with 9 bases between. The length of the CDR3 is 14 residues. CDR3 protein: CASSLGVLNNEQFF. The CDR3 DNA reads TGCGCCAGCAGCTTGGGGGTACTGAACAATGAGCAGTTCTTC.

The chain couples TRBV27 to TRBJ2-2; D ambiguous. Germline loops: CDR1 MNHEY, CDR2 SMNVEV (reference sequence). The CDR3 totals 13 residues. The V and J ends lost 1 base and 6 bases respectively, with 6 bases between them. Here the CDR3 reads CASSLYKPGELFF. DNA for the CDR3: TGTGCCAGCAGTTTATATAAGCCCGGGGAGCTGTTTTTT.

The chain employs TRBV7-2 and TRBJ2-7; perhaps TRBD2 as D (5 bases). Trimming took off 6 bases at V and 3 bases at J, with 15 bases between the two ends. Germline lookup yields CDR1 SGHTA and CDR2 FQGNSA. CDR3 size: 14 residues. CDR3 DNA: TGTGCCAGCAGTTCTCATCGGGGATACTACGAGCAGTACTTC. Its translation is CASSSHRGYYEQYF. Drawing the rest from reference TRBV7-2 and TRBJ2-7, the complete variable domain is GAGVSQSPSNKVTEKGKDVELRCDPISGHTALYWYRQSLGQGLEFLIYFQGNSAPDKSGLPSDRFSAERTGGSVSTLTIQRTQQEDSAVYLCASSSHRGYYEQYFGPGTRLTVT.

The rearrangement links TRBV4-3 to TRBJ2-7; 8 bases map to TRBD2. Trimming cost V 6 bases and J 6 bases; bases outside gene matches: 13. Germline V gene data show CDR1 as LGHNA and CDR2 as YSLEER. This CDR3 has 15 amino acids. The CDR3 coding sequence is TGCGCCAGCAGAGCGGGAGCGGGCGACCTCGGCGAGCAGTACTTC. Translated: CASRAGAGDLGEQYF.

This sequence joins TRBV19 and TRBJ2-5, with D maybe TRBD2 (6 bases). With 0 bases removed from V and 1 base from J, the gap between germline ends came to 12 bases. Germline CDR1 and CDR2: LNHDA and SQIVND (reference sequence). The CDR3 has 16 amino acids. CDR3 nucleotides: TGTGCCAGTAGTATAGATCGGGCGGGACTCCAAGAGACCCAGTACTTC. Protein sequence: CASSIDRAGLQETQYF.

V usage is TRBV12-3 or TRBV12-4 and J usage is TRBJ1-1; the D is unclear. V was cut by 6 bases and J by 1 base, with 9 bases left in between. CDR3 length: 13 residues. The CDR3 nucleotides read TGTGCCAGCAGCCCTCAAGAGAACACTGAAGCTTTCTTT. Translation gives CASSPQENTEAFF.

The gene calls are TRBV11-2 and TRBJ2-7, with D maybe TRBD1 (6 bases). The CDR3 has 17 residues. V was pared by 6 bases and J by 1 base, with 22 bases between. Per germline, CDR1 SGHAT and CDR2 FQNNGV. CDR3 loop: CASSPIARQGKSYEQYF. The CDR3 nucleotides read TGTGCCAGCAGTCCTATCGCCCGCCAGGGGAAGTCCTACGAGCAGTACTTC.

This chain connects TRBV2 to TRBJ1-2, with unresolved D. The ends were cut back, 1 base at V and 3 bases at J, with 9 bases in the middle. Germline lookup yields CDR1 SNHLY and CDR2 FYNNEI. The CDR3 covers 14 residues. The CDR3 loop is CASSEGSQDYGYTF. The CDR3 region has the DNA TGTGCCAGCAGTGAAGGGAGCCAGGACTATGGCTACACCTTC.

The V gene is TRBV4-2, the J gene TRBJ2-1; 7 nucleotides match TRBD1. V shed 3 bases, J shed 4 bases, and the junction held 3 bases outside the gene matches. There are 14 residues in the CDR3. CDR1 and CDR2 from the germline V gene are LGHNA and YNFKEQ. CDR3 residues: CASSQGQKYNEQFF. CDR3 bases: TGTGCCAGCAGCCAGGGACAGAAATACAATGAGCAGTTCTTC.

V gene TRBV14 combines with J gene TRBJ2-7, with 8 bases matching TRBD2. The CDR3 consists of 16 residues. The trim removed 0 bases at V and 1 base at J, leaving 5 bases unmatched. The germline CDR1 and CDR2 sequences are SGHDN and FVKESK. CDR3 sequence (DNA): TGTGCCAGCAGCCAAGATCGTGGGACTAGATCCTACGAGCAGTACTTC. Protein product: CASSQDRGTRSYEQYF.

The V gene is TRBV7-9, the J gene TRBJ1-3; D is undetermined. Looked up from germline, CDR1 is SEHNR and CDR2 is FQNEAQ (reference sequence). This CDR3 is built from 14 residues. With 1 base removed from V and 3 bases from J, the gap between germline ends came to 7 bases. Here the CDR3 DNA reads TGTGCCAGCAGCTTAGGGACTGTTGGAAACACCATATATTTT. Its translation is CASSLGTVGNTIYF.

This clone was seen a single time. The V gene is TRBV11-1, the J gene TRBJ2-5; 13 nucleotides agree with TRBD2. There are 16 residues in the CDR3. V lost 6 bases and J lost 1; bases outside the gene matches: 5. Germline V gene sequence: CDR1 SGHAT, CDR2 FQDESV (reference sequence). CDR3 DNA sequence: TGTGCCAGCAGTTCCGGGACTAGCGGGACCCAAGAGACCCAGTACTTC. This sequence encodes CASSSGTSGTQETQYF.

This sequence joins TRBV19 and TRBJ2-5; D unclear. Trimming pared 6 bases from V and 2 bases from J, leaving 10 bases between. There are 13 residues in the CDR3. Germline V lookup: CDR1 LNHDA, CDR2 SQIVND (reference sequence). CDR3 nucleotides: TGTGCCAGTAGCATACTAACACAAGAGACCCAGTACTTC. It translates to CASSILTQETQYF.

The chain couples TRBV27 to TRBJ2-7; D gene unclear. The V end was cut by 8 bases, the J end by 3 bases, with 14 bases between. Germline V gene sequence: CDR1 MNHEY, CDR2 SMNVEV (reference sequence). The CDR3 is 13 residues long. CDR3 region: CASRPRSLYEQYF. CDR3 sequence (DNA): TGTGCCAGCCGGCCTCGGTCCCTCTACGAGCAGTACTTC.

In DNA form, the CDR3 reads TGTGCCAGCCACAGGACTGGCTATGGCTACACCTTC. Its translation is CASHRTGYGYTF. The chain combines TRBV6-5 with TRBJ1-2; the D gene is possibly TRBD1 (5 bases). CDR3 length equals 12 residues. Germline-derived CDR1 and CDR2 are MNHEY and SVGAGI. V was pared by 8 bases and J by 4 bases, with 11 bases between.

J is TRBJ2-7 and V is TRBV10-3; 14 bases are shared with TRBD2. In germline, CDR1 is ENHRY, CDR2 SYGVKD. The length of the CDR3 is 17 residues. After removal of 5 bases from V and 4 bases from J, the junction contained 10 bases not matched to a gene. The CDR3 DNA follows: TGTGCCATCAGTTCCGGGACTAGCGGGGGAAGATTTTACGAGCAGTACTTC. Residues: CAISSGTSGGRFYEQYF.

This chain uses TRBV18 with TRBJ1-1, with unresolved D. The V and J ends lost 3 bases and 1 base respectively, with 18 bases between them. In germline, CDR1 is KGHSH, CDR2 LQKENI. The CDR3 covers 17 residues. CDR3 sequence: CASSPLLIVQANTEAFF. The CDR3 nucleotides read TGTGCCAGCTCACCCCTACTAATTGTGCAGGCGAACACTGAAGCTTTCTTT.

This clone was observed a few times. J is TRBJ2-1 and V is TRBV18; TRBD2 might be the D (5 bases). CDR1 is KGHSH, CDR2 LQKENI, per germline. This CDR3 comprises 13 residues. V was cut by 3 bases and J by 8 bases, with 11 bases left in between. The CDR3 DNA reads as TGTGCCAGCTCACCGCCTAGCATCGATGAGCAGTTCTTC. It yields the protein CASSPPSIDEQFF.

V and J are TRBV7-9 and TRBJ2-7, with 11 bases lining up with TRBD1. The germline V gene encodes CDR1 SEHNR and CDR2 FQNEAQ (reference sequence). V shed 4 bases and J 9 bases; nucleotides not matched to a gene: 11. The CDR3 spans 15 residues. CDR3 sequence: CASSSPRGQGEVQYF. The CDR3 DNA reads TGTGCCAGCAGCTCACCTAGGGGACAGGGGGAAGTGCAGTACTTC.

J is TRBJ2-6 and V is TRBV6-4; D is unclear. CDR1 MRHNA and CDR2 SNTAGT come from the germline V gene. The CDR3 loop spans 15 amino acids. Trimming pared 3 bases from V and 2 bases from J, leaving 8 bases between. The CDR3 loop reads CASSDSGPGANVLTF. The CDR3 DNA sequence: TGTGCCAGCAGTGATTCAGGCCCTGGGGCCAACGTCCTGACTTTC.

The chain employs TRBV19 and TRBJ2-7; the D is unclear. The V gene's germline CDR1 is LNHDA and CDR2 SQIVND (reference sequence). This CDR3 has 18 residues. The V end was cut by 0 bases, the J end by 2 bases, with 20 bases between. In nucleotides, the CDR3 is TGTGCCAGTAGTATAGATCGTCCCATCGCCAAGGAGACCTACGAGCAGTACTTC. Translating gives CASSIDRPIAKETYEQYF.

The rearrangement links TRBV18 to TRBJ2-2; no clear D. Germline CDR1 is KGHSH and CDR2 is LQKENI. The CDR3 totals 15 residues. The V gene lost 0 bases and the J gene lost 0 bases, with 5 bases spanning the gap. The CDR3 nucleotides are TGTGCCAGCTCACCACCGAAAGCGAACACCGGGGAGCTGTTTTTT. Residues: CASSPPKANTGELFF.

V and J are TRBV11-2 and TRBJ2-7, with TRBD1 matching over 7 bases. Germline CDR1 is SGHAT and CDR2 is FQNNGV. With V trimmed by 3 bases and J by 3 bases, 11 bases remained unmatched. This CDR3 has 16 residues. The CDR3: CASSLGGQASRYEQYF. CDR3 coding DNA: TGTGCCAGCAGCTTGGGTGGACAGGCTTCTCGCTACGAGCAGTACTTC.

The CDR3 DNA reads TGCAGCGTGGGCCGGGCAGGGCAGGAGCAGTACTTC. It specifies CSVGRAGQEQYF. The J gene is TRBJ2-7, the V gene TRBV29-1, with D possibly being TRBD1 (5 bases). CDR1 is SQVTM, CDR2 ANQGSEA, per germline. Trimming shortened V by 6 bases and J by 7 bases, and 16 bases separated the two germline ends. The CDR3 loop spans 12 amino acids.

The chain is built from TRBV2 and TRBJ1-1; possible D gene TRBD1, 5 bases. The CDR3 has 17 amino acids. The germline CDR1 and CDR2 sequences are SNHLY and FYNNEI. V lost 2 bases to trimming and J lost 0 bases, with 16 bases between them. CDR3 in DNA: TGTGCCAGCAGTGAAACGAGGGACGGTGCCGTGAACACTGAAGCTTTCTTT. Translated: CASSETRDGAVNTEAFF.